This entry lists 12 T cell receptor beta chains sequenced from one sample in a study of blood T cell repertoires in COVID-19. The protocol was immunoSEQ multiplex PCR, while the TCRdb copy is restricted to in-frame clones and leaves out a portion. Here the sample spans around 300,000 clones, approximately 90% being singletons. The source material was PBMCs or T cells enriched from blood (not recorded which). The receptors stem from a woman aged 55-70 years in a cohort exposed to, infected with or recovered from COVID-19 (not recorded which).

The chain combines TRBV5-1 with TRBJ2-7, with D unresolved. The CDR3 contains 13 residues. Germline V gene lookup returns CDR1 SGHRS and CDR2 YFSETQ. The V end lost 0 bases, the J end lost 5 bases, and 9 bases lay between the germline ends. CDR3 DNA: TGCGCCAGCAGCTTGGCCGGTTTCAACGAGCAGTACTTC. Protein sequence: CASSLAGFNEQYF. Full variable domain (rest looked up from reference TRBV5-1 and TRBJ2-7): KAGVTQTPRYLIKTRGQQVTLSCSPISGHRSVSWYQQTPGQGLQFLFEYFSETQRNKGNFPGRFSGRQFSNSRSEMNVSTLELGDSALYLCASSLAGFNEQYFGPGTRLTVT.

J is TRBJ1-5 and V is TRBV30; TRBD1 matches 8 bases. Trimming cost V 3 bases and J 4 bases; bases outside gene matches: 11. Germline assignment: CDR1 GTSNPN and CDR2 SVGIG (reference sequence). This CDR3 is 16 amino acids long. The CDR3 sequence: CAWSGDRTGWNQPQHF. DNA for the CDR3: TGTGCCTGGAGCGGAGACCGGACAGGGTGGAATCAGCCCCAGCATTTT.

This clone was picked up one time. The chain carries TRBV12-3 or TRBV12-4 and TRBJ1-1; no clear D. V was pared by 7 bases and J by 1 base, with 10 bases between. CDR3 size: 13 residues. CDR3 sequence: CASTLSGNTEAFF. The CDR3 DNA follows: TGTGCCAGCACCCTGTCGGGGAACACTGAAGCTTTCTTT.

CDR3 region: CASSLSQNTEAFF. The CDR3 DNA reads as TGCGCCAGCAGCTTGTCCCAGAACACTGAAGCTTTCTTT. J is TRBJ1-1 and V is TRBV5-1; D gene uncertain. The CDR3 is 13 amino acids. Trimming shortened V by 1 base and J by 1 base, and 5 bases separated the two germline ends. The germline gives CDR1 SGHRS, CDR2 YFSETQ.

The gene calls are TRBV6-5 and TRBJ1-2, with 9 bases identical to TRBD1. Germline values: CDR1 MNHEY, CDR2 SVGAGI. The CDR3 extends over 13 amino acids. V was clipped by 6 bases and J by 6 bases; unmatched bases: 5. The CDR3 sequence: CASRGQGGHGYTF. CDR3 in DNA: TGTGCCAGCAGGGGACAGGGTGGCCATGGCTACACCTTC.

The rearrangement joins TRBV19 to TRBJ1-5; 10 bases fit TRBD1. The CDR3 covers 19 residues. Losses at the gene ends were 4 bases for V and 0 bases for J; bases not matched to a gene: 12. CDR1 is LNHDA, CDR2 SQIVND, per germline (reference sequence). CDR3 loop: CASSRDRGGFGGSNQPQHF. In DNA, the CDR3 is TGTGCCAGTAGTAGGGACAGGGGTGGATTCGGCGGTAGCAATCAGCCCCAGCATTTT. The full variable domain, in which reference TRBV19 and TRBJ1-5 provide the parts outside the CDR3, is DGGITQSPKYLFRKEGQNVTLSCEQNLNHDAMYWYRQDPGQGLRLIYYSQIVNDFQKGDIAEGYSVSREKKESFPLTVTSAQKNPTAFYLCASSRDRGGFGGSNQPQHFGDGTRLSIL.

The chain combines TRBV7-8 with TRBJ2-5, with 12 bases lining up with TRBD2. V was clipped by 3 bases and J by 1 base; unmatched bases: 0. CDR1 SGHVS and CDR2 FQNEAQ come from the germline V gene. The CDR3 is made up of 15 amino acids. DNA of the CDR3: TGTGCCAGCAGCTTGACTAGCGGGGGCCAAGAGACCCAGTACTTC. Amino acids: CASSLTSGGQETQYF.

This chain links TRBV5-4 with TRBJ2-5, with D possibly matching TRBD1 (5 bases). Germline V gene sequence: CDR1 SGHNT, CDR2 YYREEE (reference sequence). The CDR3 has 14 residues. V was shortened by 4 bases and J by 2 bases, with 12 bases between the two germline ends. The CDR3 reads CASSPGGAQETQYF. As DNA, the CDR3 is TGTGCCAGCAGCCCGGGTGGGGCTCAAGAGACCCAGTACTTC.

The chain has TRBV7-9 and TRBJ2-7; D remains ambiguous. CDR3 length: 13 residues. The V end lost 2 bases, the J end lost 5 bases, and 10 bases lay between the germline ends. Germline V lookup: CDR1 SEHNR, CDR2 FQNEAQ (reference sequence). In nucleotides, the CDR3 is TGTGCCAGCAGCTTATTCTTGACAAACGAGCAGTACTTC. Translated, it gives CASSLFLTNEQYF.

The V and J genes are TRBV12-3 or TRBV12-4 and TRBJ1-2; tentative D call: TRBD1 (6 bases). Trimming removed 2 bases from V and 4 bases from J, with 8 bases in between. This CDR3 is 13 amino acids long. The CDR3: CASSLRGGYGYTF. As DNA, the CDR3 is TGTGCCAGCAGTTTAAGGGGGGGCTATGGCTACACCTTC.

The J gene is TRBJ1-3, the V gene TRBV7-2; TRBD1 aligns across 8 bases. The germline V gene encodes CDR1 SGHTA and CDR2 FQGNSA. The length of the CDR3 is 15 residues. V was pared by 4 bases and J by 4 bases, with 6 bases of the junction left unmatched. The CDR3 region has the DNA TGTGCCAGCAGCTCCAGGGGGCTGGAAGGAAACACCATATATTTT. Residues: CASSSRGLEGNTIYF.

The CDR3 here is CASSERQGGLRYTF. The CDR3 nucleotides are TGTGCCAGCAGCGAGAGACAGGGGGGGTTGCGCTACACCTTC. This chain joins TRBV5-4 and TRBJ1-2, with TRBD1 matching 9 bases. Germline CDR1 and CDR2: SGHNT and YYREEE (reference sequence). Trimming took 4 bases from V and 9 from J; bases not matched to a gene: 10. This CDR3 region has 14 residues.